This T cell receptor beta chain was found in a study of OX40 agonist ivuxolimab in advanced cancers. About the research overall: An agonistic human IgG2 monoclonal antibody against OX40 (CD134) was given. Points from the study as a whole: In CD8+ T cells, expanded clones were on average more numerous than in CD4+.

Patients with a history of autoimmune disease or on systemic immunosuppression were excluded. In regard to this clone: Its cognate antigen is unknown.

Clones were sequenced by immunoSEQ multiplex PCR, and TCRdb holds only the in-frame ones, with some missing. Of under 80,000 clones in the sample, approximately 92% are singletons; the top ten hold about 0.32%. Per the germline V gene, CDR1 is LNHNV and CDR2 is YYDKDF (reference sequence). CDR3 length: 13 residues. V was pared by 1 base and J by 14 bases, with 17 bases between. The starting material was CD4+ or CD8+ T cells sorted from blood, obtained in a trial of the OX40 agonist ivuxolimab. The source is an adult with an advanced solid tumor such as melanoma, head and neck, liver or kidney cancer. The chain uses TRBV15 and TRBJ1-2; D is unclear. The CDR3 DNA follows: TGTGCCACCAGCAGAGCTAGGGAGGGTGGTAGGACCTTC. This encodes CATSRAREGGRTF.